This T cell receptor beta chain comes out of a study of shared clonotypes between healthy human individuals (dated by TCRdb to 2018 to 2020). Some background on the complete study: Three men and a couple of women, aged 18 to 49 years, made up the cohort. For each donor, three plates each were used for CD4 naive and CD4 memory, two plates were used for CD8 naive, and one plate was used for CD8 memory. The study deeply sequenced blood TCR repertoires of five healthy adults to estimate repertoire size and the extent of clonotype sharing between individuals. Libraries were prepared and TCR repertoires were sequenced by different laboratories using diverse techniques, in order to increase sequencing depth and limit assay-specific biases. Between about 0.94 and 8.9 billion PBMCs per donor were obtained by leukapheresis. Overall study results and their limits: Sampling was restricted to blood, and TCR repertoires in tissues likely differ from the TCR repertoires found in blood. The genetic and exposure-history diversity represented was limited by the small number of donors. Rarefaction of sorted-subset datasets indicated incomplete sequencing despite the large sequencing depth. Pairwise subsampling led to the expectation that sequencing depth would affect the degree of clonotype sharing among donors. Clonotypes shared by all four sorted-subset donors showed higher generation probabilities than non-shared clonotypes. Across four donors, about 4.5% of naive CD4, roughly 3.5% of naive CD8, about 2.3% of memory CD4, and around 0.4% of memory CD8 clonotypes were shared. Larger estimated clonotype richness was generally found for naive subsets than for memory subsets.

Using the deep immunoSEQ assay, TCR CDR3 regions were amplified from genomic DNA by multiplex PCR. Extracted genomic DNA from each cell subset was spread evenly across all wells of several immunoSEQ 96-well plates, with each plate serving as a replicate. For sorted subsets, roughly 0.2 ug genomic DNA, equal to tens of thousands of T cell genomes, was loaded into each replicate PCR. The purified libraries were quantified using a Qubit 3.0 fluorometer, sized with a Bioanalyzer 2100, and then quantified again using the KAPA Library Quantification kit. Every immunoSEQ 96-well plate was sequenced on a separate single-read 150-cycle Illumina NextSeq 550 flow cell. The paper's processing steps were these. The immunoSEQ output contained only junctional sequences without quality scores, so filtering could not match that applied to full-length reads. Sequences were annotated with PyIR, a Python wrapper for IgBLAST v1.9, and V/J genes and CDR3 were assigned using IMGT germline references. Reads were filtered out if the reads had weak V/J assignments (E-value above 1e-6), no CDR3, stop codons, out-of-frame junctions, or ambiguous translated residues. A V3J clonotype was defined by an identical inferred V gene, J gene, and CDR3 amino acid sequence. Percentage overlap between repertoires was computed as shared unique clonotypes divided by the size of the smaller repertoire. Three approaches were used to assess repertoire richness: RTK rarefaction, the Chao1 estimator, and Recon v2.1 estimates of unobserved clonotypes. Generation probabilities for all TCRbeta clonotypes obtained by the gDNA method from a handful of donors were computed using OLGA. TCRdb re-hosts the immuneACCESS table, in-frame sequences only. Its copies lack some clones; in the studies checked, an unresolved V gene accounts for under half of them, and the cause for the rest is not known. V and J calls and clone size come straight from that table; D and trimming were deduced from the DNA. Present in this sample are around 2.1 million clones, about 93% of which were seen just once. The ten most abundant clones make up about 1.8% of the sample.

CD8 naive samples consisted of CD45RO-negative cells that were positively selected for CCR7, yielding a CD45RA+CCR7+ population without TemRA cells. Healthy HIV-negative adults with no recently reported acute infections or vaccinations were included as donors. Every donor was a Caucasian adult residing in Nashville, Tennessee, USA. Blood was obtained by leukapheresis, after which PBMCs were separated by Ficoll-Histopaque density gradient centrifugation and cryopreserved in liquid nitrogen vapor phase. Analytical flow cytometry was used to check the purity and quantity of each magnetically sorted T cell population. From each sorted fraction, genomic DNA was isolated and quantified by UV absorbance on a Nanodrop 2000c. Points on this clone: This clone's antigen is unknown. No base qualities exist here, and no much larger clone lies one base off it.

The specimen was naive CD8+ T cells from PBMCs. What this sample's cell subset or site label stands for: CD45RA+CCR7+. This clonotype was sampled from a man between 18 and 35 years old in good health. Some clones in this sample may be carry-over from other donors' samples.

The CDR3 amino acid sequence is: CASTVGNRGWHDEQYF. DNA sequence: TGCGCCAGCACCGTCGGGAACAGGGGCTGGCACGACGAGCAGTACTTC. This sequence uses TRBV5-1 and TRBJ2-7, and 7 bases in between align with TRBD1. Including the terminal cysteine and phenylalanine, the CDR3 comprises 16 residues. The kept DNA is CDR3 alone, 48 bases in frame from the first base. The germline V gene gives CDR1 as SGHRS and CDR2 as YFSETQ. Trimming removed 6 bases from V and 5 bases from J; the gene matches leave 17 bases unexplained.